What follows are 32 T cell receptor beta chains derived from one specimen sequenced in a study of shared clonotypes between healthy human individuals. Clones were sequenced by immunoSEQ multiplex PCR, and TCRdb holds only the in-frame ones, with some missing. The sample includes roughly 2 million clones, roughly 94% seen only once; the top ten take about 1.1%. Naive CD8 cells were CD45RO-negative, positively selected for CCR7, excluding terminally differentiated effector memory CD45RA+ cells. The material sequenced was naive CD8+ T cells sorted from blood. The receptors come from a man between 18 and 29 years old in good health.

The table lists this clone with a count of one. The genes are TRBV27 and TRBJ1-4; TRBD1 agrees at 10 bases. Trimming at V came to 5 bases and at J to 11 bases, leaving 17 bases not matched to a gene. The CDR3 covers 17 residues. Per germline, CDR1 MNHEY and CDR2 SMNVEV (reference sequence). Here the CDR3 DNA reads TGTGCCAGCAGTCCCATTGGCCTTGGGACAGGGGAGATTAAACTGTTTTTT. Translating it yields CASSPIGLGTGEIKLFF.

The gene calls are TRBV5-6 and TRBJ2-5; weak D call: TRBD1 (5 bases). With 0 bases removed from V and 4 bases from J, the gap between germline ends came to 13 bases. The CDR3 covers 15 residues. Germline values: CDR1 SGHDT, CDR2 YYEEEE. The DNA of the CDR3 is TGTGCCAGCAGCTTGGGGCAGGGCGGTATAGAGACCCAGTACTTC. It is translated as CASSLGQGGIETQYF.

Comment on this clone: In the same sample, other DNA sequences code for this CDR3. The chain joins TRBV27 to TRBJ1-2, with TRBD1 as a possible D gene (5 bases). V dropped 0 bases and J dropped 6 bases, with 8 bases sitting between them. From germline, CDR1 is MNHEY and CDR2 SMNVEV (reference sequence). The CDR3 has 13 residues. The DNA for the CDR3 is TGTGCCAGCAGTTTATCAGGGGTTGATGGCTACACCTTC. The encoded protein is CASSLSGVDGYTF.

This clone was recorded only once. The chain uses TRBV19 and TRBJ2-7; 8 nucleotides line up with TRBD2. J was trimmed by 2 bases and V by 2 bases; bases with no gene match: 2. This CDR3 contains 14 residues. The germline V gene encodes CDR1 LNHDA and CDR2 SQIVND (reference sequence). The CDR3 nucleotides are TGTGCCAGTAGTATACGGGAGGGCCCCTACGAGCAGTACTTC. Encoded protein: CASSIREGPYEQYF.

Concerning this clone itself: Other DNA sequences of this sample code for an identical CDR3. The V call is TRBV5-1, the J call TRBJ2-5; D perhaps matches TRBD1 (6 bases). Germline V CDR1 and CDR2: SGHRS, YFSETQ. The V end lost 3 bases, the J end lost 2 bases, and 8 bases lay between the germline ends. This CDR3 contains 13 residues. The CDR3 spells CASSSGQQETQYF. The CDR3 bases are TGCGCCAGCAGCTCAGGACAGCAAGAGACCCAGTACTTC.

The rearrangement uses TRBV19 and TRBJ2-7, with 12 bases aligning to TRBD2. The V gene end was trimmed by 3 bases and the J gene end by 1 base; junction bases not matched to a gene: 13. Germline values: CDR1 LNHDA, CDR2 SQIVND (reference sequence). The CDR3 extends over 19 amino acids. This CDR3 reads CASSMFTSGGYESSYEQYF. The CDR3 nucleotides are TGTGCCAGTAGTATGTTTACTAGCGGGGGGTACGAAAGTTCCTACGAGCAGTACTTC.

The CDR3 DNA reads as TGCGCCAGCAGCCAAGAGGACAGGGCTCAGCCCCAGCATTTT. The encoded protein is CASSQEDRAQPQHF. V and J are TRBV4-1 and TRBJ1-5, with 8 bases identical to TRBD1. The J segment lost 6 bases and the V segment lost 0 bases, leaving 1 base of the junction unmatched. Germline V gene data show CDR1 as MGHRA and CDR2 as YSYEKL. This CDR3 is built from 14 residues.

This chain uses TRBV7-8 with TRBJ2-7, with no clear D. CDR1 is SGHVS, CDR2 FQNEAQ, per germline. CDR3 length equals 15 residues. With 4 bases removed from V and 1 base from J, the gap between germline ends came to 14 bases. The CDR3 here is CASSYSGAQSYEQYF. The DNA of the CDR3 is TGTGCCAGCAGCTACTCGGGCGCACAATCCTACGAGCAGTACTTC.

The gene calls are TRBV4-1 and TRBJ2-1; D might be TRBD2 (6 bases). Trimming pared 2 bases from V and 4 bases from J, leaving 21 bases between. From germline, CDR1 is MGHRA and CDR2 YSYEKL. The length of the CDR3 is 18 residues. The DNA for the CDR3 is TGCGCCAGCAGCCAACTACAGCCCGCGGCGGGGATTTACAATGAGCAGTTCTTC. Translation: CASSQLQPAAGIYNEQFF.

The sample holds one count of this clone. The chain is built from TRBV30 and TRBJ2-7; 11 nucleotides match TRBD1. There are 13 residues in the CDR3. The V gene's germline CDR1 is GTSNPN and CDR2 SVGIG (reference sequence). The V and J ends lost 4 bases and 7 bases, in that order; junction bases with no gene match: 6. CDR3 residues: CAWTAGTGGEQYF. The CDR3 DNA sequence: TGTGCCTGGACCGCCGGGACAGGGGGTGAGCAGTACTTC. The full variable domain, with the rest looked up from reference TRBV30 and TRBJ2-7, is SQTIHQWPATLVQPVGSPLSLECTVEGTSNPNLYWYRQAAGRGLQLLFYSVGIGQISSEVPQNLSASRPQDRQFILSSKKLLLSDSGFYLCAWTAGTGGEQYFGPGTRLTVT.

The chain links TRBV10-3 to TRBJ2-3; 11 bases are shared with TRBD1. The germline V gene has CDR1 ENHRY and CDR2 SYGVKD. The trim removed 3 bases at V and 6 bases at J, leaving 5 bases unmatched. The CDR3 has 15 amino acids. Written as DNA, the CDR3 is TGTGCCATCAGTGACCCCGGGACAGGGGGGGATACGCAGTATTTT. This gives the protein CAISDPGTGGDTQYF.

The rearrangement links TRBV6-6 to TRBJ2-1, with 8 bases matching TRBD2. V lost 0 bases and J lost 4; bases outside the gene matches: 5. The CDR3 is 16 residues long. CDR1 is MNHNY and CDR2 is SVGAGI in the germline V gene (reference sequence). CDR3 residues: CASSYSSREGYNEQFF. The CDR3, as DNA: TGTGCCAGCAGTTACTCGTCCCGGGAGGGGTACAATGAGCAGTTCTTC.

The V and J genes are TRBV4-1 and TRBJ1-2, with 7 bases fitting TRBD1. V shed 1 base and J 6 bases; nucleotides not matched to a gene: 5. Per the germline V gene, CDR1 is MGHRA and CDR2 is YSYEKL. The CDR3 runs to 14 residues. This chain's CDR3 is CASSQAGGGNGYTF. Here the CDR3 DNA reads TGCGCCAGCAGCCAAGCAGGAGGGGGCAATGGCTACACCTTC.

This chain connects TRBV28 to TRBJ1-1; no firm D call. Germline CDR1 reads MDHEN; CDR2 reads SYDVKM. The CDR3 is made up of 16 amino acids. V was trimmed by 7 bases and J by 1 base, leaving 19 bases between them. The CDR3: CASTYFRERPNTEAFF. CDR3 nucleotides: TGTGCCAGCACCTATTTTCGGGAAAGGCCGAACACTGAAGCTTTCTTT.

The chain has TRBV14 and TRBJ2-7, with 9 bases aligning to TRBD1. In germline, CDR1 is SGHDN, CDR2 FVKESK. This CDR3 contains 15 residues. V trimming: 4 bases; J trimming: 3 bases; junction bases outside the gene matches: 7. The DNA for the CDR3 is TGTGCCAGCAGCCTCGGGACAGGGACCGTCTACGAGCAGTACTTC. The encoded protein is CASSLGTGTVYEQYF. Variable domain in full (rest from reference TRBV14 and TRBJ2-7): EAGVTQFPSHSVIEKGQTVTLRCDPISGHDNLYWYRRVMGKEIKFLLHFVKESKQDESGMPNNRFLAERTGGTYSTLKVQPAELEDSGVYFCASSLGTGTVYEQYFGPGTRLTVT.

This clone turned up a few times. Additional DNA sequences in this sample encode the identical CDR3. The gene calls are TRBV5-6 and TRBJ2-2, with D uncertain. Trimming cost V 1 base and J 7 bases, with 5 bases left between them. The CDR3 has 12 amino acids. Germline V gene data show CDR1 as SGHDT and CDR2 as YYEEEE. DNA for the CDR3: TGTGCCAGCAGCTTGCTAGGCGGGGAGCTGTTTTTT. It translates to CASSLLGGELFF.

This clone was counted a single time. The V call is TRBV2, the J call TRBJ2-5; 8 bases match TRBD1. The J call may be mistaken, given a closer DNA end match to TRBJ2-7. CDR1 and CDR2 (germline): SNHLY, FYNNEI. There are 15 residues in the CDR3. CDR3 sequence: CASTRQGKSSYEQYF. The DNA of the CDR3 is TGTGCCAGCACCAGACAGGGGAAAAGCTCCTACGAGCAGTACTTC.

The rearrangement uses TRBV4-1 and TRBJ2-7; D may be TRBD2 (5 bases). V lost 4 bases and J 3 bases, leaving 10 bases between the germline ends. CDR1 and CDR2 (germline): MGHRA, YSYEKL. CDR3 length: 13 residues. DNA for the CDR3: TGCGCCAGCAGCCCAACAGACTACTACGAGCAGTACTTC. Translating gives CASSPTDYYEQYF.

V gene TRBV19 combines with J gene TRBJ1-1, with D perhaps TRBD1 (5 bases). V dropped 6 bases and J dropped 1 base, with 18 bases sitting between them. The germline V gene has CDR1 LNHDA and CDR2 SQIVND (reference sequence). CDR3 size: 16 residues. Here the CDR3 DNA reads TGTGCCAGTAGCGCATACAGCTATGGGGGGAACACTGAAGCTTTCTTT. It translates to CASSAYSYGGNTEAFF.

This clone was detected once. CDR3 in amino acids: CASSSPGSRMDEQYF. In DNA form, the CDR3 reads TGTGCCAGCAGTAGCCCCGGGAGTAGGATGGACGAGCAGTACTTC. J is TRBJ2-7 and V is TRBV28, with a tentative D call TRBD2 (6 bases). V was cut by 5 bases and J by 5 bases, with 19 bases left in between. Germline V lookup: CDR1 MDHEN, CDR2 SYDVKM. The CDR3 is 15 amino acids.

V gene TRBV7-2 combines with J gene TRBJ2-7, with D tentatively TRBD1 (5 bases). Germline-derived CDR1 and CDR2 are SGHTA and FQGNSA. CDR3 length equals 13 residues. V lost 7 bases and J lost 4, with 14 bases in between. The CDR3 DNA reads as TGTGCCAGCACCTGGGGCGGTGGTTACGAGCAGTACTTC. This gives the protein CASTWGGGYEQYF.

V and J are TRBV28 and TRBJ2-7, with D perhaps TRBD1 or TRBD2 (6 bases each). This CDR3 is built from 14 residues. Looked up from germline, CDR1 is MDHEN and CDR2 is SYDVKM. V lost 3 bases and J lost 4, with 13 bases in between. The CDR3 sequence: CASSFFGGEYEQYF. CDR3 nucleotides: TGTGCCAGCAGTTTCTTCGGGGGCGAGTACGAGCAGTACTTC.

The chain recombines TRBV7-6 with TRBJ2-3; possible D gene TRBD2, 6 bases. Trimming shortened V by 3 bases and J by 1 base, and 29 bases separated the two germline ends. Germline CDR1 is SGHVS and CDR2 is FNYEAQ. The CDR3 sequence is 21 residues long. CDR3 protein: CASSFFPSGDSGFFGTDTQYF. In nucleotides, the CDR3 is TGTGCCAGCAGCTTTTTCCCCTCGGGAGACAGTGGGTTTTTTGGCACAGATACGCAGTATTTT.

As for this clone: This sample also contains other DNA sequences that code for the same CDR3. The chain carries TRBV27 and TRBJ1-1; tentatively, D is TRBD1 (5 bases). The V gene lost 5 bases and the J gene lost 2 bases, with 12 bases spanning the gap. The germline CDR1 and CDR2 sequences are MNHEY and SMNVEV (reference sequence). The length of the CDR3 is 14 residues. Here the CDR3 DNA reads TGTGCCAGCAGTGTTCTGGGGGGTAACACTGAAGCTTTCTTT. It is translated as CASSVLGGNTEAFF.

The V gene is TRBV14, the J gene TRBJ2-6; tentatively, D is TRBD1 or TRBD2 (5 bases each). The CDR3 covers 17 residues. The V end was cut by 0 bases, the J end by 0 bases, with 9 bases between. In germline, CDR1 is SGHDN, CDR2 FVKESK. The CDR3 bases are TGTGCCAGCAGCCAAGATTGGGGGACCTCTGGGGCCAACGTCCTGACTTTC. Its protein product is CASSQDWGTSGANVLTF.

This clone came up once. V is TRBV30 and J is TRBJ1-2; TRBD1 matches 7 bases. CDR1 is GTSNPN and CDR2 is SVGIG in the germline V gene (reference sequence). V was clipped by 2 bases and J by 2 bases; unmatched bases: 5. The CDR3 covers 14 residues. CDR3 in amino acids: CAWSPTTGNYGYTF. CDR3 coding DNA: TGTGCCTGGAGTCCAACGACAGGGAACTATGGCTACACCTTC.

CDR3 protein: CAWSGGGRSPLHF. The CDR3 nucleotides read TGTGCCTGGAGTGGAGGGGGTCGATCACCCCTCCACTTT. V and J are TRBV30 and TRBJ1-6; D might be TRBD1 (6 bases). Germline CDR1 is GTSNPN and CDR2 is SVGIG (reference sequence). The V end was cut by 1 base, the J end by 10 bases, with 11 bases between. The CDR3 is 13 residues long.

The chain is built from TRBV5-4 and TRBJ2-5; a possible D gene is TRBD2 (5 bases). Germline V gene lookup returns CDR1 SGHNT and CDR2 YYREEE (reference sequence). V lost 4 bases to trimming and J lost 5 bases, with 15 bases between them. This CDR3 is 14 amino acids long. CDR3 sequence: CASSPTEGWETQYF. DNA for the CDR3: TGTGCCAGCAGCCCCACCGAGGGTTGGGAGACCCAGTACTTC.

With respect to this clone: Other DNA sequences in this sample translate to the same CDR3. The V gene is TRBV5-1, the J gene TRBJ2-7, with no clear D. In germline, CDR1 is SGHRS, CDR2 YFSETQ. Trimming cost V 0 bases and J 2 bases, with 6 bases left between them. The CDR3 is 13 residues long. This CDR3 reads CASSLDPTYEQYF. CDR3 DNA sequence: TGCGCCAGCAGCTTGGACCCAACCTACGAGCAGTACTTC.

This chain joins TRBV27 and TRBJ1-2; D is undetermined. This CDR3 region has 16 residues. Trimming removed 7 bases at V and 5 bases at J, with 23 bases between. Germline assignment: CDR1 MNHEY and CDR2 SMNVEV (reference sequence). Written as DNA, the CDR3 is TGTGCCAGCACCCACCTTGAGGGAGGTCTAGGGTATGGCTACACCTTC. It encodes CASTHLEGGLGYGYTF.

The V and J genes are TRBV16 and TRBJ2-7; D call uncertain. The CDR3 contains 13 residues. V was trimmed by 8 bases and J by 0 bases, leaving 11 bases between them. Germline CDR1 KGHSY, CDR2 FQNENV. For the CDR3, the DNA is TGTGCCAGCGACCGCGATGACTCCTACGAGCAGTACTTC. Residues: CASDRDDSYEQYF.

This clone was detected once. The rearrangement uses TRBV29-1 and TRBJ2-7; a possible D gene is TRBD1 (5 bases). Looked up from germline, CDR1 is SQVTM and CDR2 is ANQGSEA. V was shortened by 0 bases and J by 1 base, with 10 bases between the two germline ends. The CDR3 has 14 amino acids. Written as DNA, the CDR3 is TGCAGCGTTGAAGAGGCAGGGCAATCCTACGAGCAGTACTTC. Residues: CSVEEAGQSYEQYF.